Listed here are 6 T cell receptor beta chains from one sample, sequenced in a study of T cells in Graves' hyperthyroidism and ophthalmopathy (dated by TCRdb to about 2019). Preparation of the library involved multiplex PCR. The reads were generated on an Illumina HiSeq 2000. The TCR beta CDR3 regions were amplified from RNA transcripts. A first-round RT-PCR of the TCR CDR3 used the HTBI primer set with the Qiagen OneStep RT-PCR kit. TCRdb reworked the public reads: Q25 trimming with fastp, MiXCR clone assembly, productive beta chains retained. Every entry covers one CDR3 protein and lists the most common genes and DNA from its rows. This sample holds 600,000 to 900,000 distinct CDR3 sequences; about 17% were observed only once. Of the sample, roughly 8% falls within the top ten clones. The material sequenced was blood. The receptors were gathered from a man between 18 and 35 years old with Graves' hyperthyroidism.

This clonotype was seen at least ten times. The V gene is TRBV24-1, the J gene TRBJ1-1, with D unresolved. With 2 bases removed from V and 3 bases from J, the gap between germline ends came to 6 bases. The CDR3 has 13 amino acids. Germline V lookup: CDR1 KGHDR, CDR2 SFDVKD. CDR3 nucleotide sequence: TGTGCCACCAGTGATTCCGGGGACACTGAAGCTTTCTTT. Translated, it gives CATSDSGDTEAFF.

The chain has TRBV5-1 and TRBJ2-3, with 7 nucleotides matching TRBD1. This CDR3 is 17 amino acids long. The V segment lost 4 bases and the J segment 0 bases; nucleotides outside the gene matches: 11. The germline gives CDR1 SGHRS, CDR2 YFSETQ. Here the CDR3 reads CASSIGRGQVSTDTQYF. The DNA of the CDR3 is TGCGCCAGCAGCATCGGTAGGGGGCAAGTGAGCACAGATACGCAGTATTTT.

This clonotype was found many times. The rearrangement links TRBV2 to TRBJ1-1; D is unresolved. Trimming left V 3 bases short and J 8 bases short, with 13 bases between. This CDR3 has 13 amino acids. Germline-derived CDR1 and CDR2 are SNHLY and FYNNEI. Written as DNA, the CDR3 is TGTGCCAGCAGTGAGTTCCACCAAACGGAAGCTTTCTTT. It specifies CASSEFHQTEAFF.

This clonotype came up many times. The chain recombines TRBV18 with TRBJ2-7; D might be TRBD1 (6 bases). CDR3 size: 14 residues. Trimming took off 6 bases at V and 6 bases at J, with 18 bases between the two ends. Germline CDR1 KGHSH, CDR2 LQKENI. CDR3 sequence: CASSKDSPSGEQYF. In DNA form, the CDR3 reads TGTGCCAGCTCCAAGGACAGCCCTTCGGGCGAGCAGTACTTC.

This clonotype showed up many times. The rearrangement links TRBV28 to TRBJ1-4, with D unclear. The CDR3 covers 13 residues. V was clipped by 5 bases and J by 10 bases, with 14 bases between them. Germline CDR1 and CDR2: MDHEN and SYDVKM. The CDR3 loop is CASSPDIGGKLFF. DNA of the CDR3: TGTGCCAGCAGTCCCGACATCGGTGGAAAACTGTTTTTT.

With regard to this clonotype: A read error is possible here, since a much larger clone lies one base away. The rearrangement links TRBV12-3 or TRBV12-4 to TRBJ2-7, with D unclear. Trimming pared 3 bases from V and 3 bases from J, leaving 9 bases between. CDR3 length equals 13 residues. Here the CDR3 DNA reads TGTGCCAGCAGTTTCCAGCAGTTCTACGAGCAGTACTTC. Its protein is CASSFQQFYEQYF.